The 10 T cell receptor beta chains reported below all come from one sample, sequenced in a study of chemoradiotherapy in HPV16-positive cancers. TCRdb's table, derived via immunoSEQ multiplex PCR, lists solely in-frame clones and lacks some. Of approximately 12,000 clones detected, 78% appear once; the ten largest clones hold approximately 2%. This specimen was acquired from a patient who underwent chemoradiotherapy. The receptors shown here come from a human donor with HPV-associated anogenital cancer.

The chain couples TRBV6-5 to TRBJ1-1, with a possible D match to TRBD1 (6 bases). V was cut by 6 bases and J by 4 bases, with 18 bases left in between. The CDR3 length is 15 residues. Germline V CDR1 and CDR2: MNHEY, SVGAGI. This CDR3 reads CASSEPRGGPTEAFF. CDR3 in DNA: TGTGCCAGCAGCGAACCCCGTGGGGGGCCCACTGAAGCTTTCTTT.

DNA of the CDR3: TGCGCCAGCAGCCGCGGGAAGAACACCGGGGAGCTGTTTTTT. Its protein product is CASSRGKNTGELFF. The V gene is TRBV4-3, the J gene TRBJ2-2; possible D gene TRBD2, 6 bases. V shed 4 bases and J shed 1 base, with 7 bases lying between them. CDR3 length: 14 residues. Germline CDR1 reads LGHNA; CDR2 reads YSLEER.

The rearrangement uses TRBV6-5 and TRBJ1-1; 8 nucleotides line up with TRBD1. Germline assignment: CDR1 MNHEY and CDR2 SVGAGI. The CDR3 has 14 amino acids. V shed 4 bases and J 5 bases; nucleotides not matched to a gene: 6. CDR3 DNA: TGTGCCAGCAGTTTCACAGGGGGAGCGACTGAAGCTTTCTTT. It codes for CASSFTGGATEAFF.

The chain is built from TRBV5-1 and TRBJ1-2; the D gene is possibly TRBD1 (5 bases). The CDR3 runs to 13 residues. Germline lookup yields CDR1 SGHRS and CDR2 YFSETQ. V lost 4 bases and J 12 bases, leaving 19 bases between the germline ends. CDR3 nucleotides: TGCGCCAGCAGCGAAGCTAGGGGTATCGAAAACACCTTC. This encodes CASSEARGIENTF. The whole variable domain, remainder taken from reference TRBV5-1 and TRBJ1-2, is KAGVTQTPRYLIKTRGQQVTLSCSPISGHRSVSWYQQTPGQGLQFLFEYFSETQRNKGNFPGRFSGRQFSNSRSEMNVSTLELGDSALYLCASSEARGIENTFGSGTRLTVV.

DNA of the CDR3: TGTGCCAGCAGAAGGGACAGGGGGGTCAATGAGCAGTTCTTC. This translates into CASRRDRGVNEQFF. This chain joins TRBV6-1 and TRBJ2-1, with 11 bases aligning to TRBD1. CDR3 length equals 14 residues. Germline loops: CDR1 MNHNS, CDR2 SASEGT. Trimming removed 6 bases from V and 6 bases from J; junction bases left unmatched: 4.

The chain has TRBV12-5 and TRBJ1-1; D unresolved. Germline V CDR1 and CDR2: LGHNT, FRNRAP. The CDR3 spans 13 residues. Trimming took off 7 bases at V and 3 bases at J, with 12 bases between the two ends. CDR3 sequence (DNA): TGTGCTAGTGCCCCGCTCGCGTACACTGAAGCTTTCTTT. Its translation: CASAPLAYTEAFF.

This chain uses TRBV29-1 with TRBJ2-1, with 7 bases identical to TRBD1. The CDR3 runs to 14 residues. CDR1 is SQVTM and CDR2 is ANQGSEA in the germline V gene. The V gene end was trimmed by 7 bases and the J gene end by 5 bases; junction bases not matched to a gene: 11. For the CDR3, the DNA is TGCAGCGCCAGTGCCGGGACAGCCGACAATGAGCAGTTCTTC. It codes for CSASAGTADNEQFF.

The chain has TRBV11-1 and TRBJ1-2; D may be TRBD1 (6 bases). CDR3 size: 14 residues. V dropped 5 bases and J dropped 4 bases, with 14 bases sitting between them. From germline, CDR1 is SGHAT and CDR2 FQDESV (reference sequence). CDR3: CASSPIQGFYGYTF. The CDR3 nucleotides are TGTGCCAGCAGCCCGATACAGGGTTTCTATGGCTACACCTTC.

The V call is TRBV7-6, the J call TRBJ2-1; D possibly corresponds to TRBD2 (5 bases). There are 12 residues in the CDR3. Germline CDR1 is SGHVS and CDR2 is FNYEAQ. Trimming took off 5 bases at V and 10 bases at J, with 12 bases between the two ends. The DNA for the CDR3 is TGTGCCAGCAGCCCCGGCGGGTCGGAGCAGTTCTTC. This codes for CASSPGGSEQFF.

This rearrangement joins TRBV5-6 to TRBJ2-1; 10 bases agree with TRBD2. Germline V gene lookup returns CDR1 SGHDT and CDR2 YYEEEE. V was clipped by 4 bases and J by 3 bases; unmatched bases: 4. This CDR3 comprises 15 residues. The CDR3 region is CASSNGLADYNEQFF. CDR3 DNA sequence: TGTGCCAGCAGCAATGGACTAGCGGACTACAATGAGCAGTTCTTC. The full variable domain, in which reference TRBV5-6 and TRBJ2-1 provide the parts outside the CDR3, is DAGVTQSPTHLIKTRGQQVTLRCSPKSGHDTVSWYQQALGQGPQFIFQYYEEEERQRGNFPDRFSGHQFPNYSSELNVNALLLGDSALYLCASSNGLADYNEQFFGPGTRLTVL.